This TCR beta chain was captured in a study of shared clonotypes between healthy human individuals. At the level of the study: CD8 memory received one plate per donor, CD8 naive two, CD4 memory three and CD4 naive three. The study's findings and limits: Researchers sampled blood only, noting tissue repertoires likely differ.

This CDR3 is 15 amino acids long. CDR1 is MNHNS and CDR2 is SASEGT in the germline V gene. The V segment lost 11 bases and the J segment 4 bases; nucleotides outside the gene matches: 10. In the sorted-subset replicate PCRs, 200 ng DNA, roughly 29,000 T cell genomes, was used. Clones were sequenced by immunoSEQ multiplex PCR, and TCRdb holds only the in-frame ones, with some missing. The sample shows roughly 2.1 million clones, roughly 91% of them seen only once. Regarding this clone: Its cognate antigen is unknown.

CD45RO-negative, CCR7-selected cells formed the naive CD8 fraction, which excluded terminally differentiated effector memory CD45RA+ cells. Healthy and HIV-negative, the adult donors had no recent acute infections or vaccinations. This sequence originates from a man between 18 and 35 years old in good health. Some clones in this sample may be carry-over from other donors' samples. Sequenced sample: naive CD8+ T cells from PBMCs. The chain recombines TRBV6-1 with TRBJ2-5; 13 bases agree with TRBD2. The CDR3: CALTSGRLAGETQYF. CDR3 bases: TGTGCCCTGACTAGCGGGAGGTTGGCGGGAGAGACCCAGTACTTC.